This T cell receptor beta chain was captured by sequencing in a study of T cells in localized non-small cell lung cancer. Findings of the study overall: Heterogeneity remains possible, as sequencing covered one tumor region only. Out of the top 100 tumor clones, a median roughly 52 were seen in adjacent lung. Clonality peaked in uninvolved adjacent lung rather than tumor. A higher density of T cells in blood coincided with extended overall survival.

Trimming removed 5 bases at V and 2 bases at J, with 10 bases between. In germline, CDR1 is SGDLS, CDR2 YYNGEE. The CDR3 is 13 residues long. Using immunoSEQ multiplex PCR, the repertoire was profiled, and TCRdb retains in-frame clones only, with some absent. The sample shows under 2,500 clones, 26% of them seen only once. This clone counts as medium-sized. Its antigen is as yet unknown. The V gene is TRBV9, the J gene TRBJ2-5; D remains ambiguous. The origin of this receptor is a male donor older than 55 with stage II squamous cell lung carcinoma. The specimen comprised lung tumor tissue, sampled before any cancer treatment. This chain's CDR3 is CASSAERQETQYF. The CDR3 DNA reads as TGTGCCAGCAGTGCGGAACGTCAAGAGACCCAGTACTTC.